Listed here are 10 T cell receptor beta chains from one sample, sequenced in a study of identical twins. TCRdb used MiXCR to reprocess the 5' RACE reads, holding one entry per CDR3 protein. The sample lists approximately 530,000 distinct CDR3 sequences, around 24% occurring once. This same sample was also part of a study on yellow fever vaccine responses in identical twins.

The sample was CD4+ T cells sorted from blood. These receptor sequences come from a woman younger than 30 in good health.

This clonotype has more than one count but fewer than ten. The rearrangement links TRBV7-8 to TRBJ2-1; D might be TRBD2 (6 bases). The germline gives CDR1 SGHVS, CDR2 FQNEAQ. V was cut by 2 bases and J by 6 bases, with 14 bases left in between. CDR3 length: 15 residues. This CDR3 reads CASSLKGSGINEQFF. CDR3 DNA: TGTGCCAGCAGCTTAAAGGGTAGCGGTATCAATGAGCAGTTCTTC.

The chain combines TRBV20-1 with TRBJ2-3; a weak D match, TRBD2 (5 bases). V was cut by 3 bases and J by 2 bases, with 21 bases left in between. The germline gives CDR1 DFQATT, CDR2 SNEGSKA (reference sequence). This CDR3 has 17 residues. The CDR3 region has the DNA TGCAGTGCTAGCGCCGCGGAATGGGTAGCGCTCACAGATACGCAGTATTTT. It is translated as CSASAAEWVALTDTQYF.

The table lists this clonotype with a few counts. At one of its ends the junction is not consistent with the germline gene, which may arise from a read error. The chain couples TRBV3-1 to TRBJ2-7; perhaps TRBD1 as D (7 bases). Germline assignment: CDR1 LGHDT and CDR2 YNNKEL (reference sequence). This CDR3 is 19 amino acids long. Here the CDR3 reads CASRQAKGKGGGTAYEQYF. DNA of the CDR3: TGTGCCAGCAGACAAGCCAAAGGGAAAGGGGGCGGGACAGCCTACGAGCAGTACTTC.

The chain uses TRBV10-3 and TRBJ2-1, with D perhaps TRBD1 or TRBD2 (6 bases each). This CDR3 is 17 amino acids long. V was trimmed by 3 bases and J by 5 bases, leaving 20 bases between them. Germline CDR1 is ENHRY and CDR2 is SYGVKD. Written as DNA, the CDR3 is TGTGCCATCAGTGAAGATGAGGGGGGCGGAACTAACAATGAGCAGTTCTTC. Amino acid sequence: CAISEDEGGGTNNEQFF.

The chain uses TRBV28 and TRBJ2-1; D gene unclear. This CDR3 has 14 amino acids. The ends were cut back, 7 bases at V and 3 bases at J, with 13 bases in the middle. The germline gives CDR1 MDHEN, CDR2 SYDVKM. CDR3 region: CASTIGHVYNEQFF. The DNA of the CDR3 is TGTGCCAGCACCATCGGCCATGTCTACAATGAGCAGTTCTTC.

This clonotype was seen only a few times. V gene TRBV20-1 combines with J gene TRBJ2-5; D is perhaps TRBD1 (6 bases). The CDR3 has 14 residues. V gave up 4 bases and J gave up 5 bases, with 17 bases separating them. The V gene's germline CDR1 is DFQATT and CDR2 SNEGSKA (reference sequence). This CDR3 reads CSATGVLEGETQYF. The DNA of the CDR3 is TGCAGTGCTACAGGGGTCCTAGAGGGGGAGACCCAGTACTTC.

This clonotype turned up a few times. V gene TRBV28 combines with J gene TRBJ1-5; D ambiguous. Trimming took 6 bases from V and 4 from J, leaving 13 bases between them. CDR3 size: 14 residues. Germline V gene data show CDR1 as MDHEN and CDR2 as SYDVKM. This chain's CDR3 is CASSAGDRNQPQHF. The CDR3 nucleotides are TGTGCCAGCAGCGCGGGAGATAGGAATCAGCCCCAGCATTTT.

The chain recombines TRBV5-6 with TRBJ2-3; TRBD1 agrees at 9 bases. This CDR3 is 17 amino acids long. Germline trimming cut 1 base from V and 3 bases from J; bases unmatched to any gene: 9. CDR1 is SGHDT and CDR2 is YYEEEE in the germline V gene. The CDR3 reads CASSLSYRDRETDTQYF. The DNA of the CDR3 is TGTGCCAGCAGCTTGAGCTACCGGGACAGGGAAACAGATACGCAGTATTTT.

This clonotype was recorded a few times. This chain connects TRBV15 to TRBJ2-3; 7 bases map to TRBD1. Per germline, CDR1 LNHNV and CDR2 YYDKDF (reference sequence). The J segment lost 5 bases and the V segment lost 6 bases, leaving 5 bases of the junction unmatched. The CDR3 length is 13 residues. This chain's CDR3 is CATSLDRVDTQYF. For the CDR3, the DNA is TGTGCCACCAGTCTCGACAGGGTAGATACGCAGTATTTT.

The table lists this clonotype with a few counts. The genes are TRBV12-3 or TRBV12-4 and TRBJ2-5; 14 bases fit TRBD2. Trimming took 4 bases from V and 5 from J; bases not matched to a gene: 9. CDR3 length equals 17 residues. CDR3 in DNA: TGTGCCAGCAGTTCCCGACTAGCGGGGGGGCCTCAGGAGACCCAGTACTTC. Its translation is CASSSRLAGGPQETQYF.